Each of the 2 T cell receptor beta chains below was sequenced from the same sample in a study of response to subunit inactivated influenza vaccine. MiXCR was run by TCRdb on the RT-PCR reads, yielding one entry per CDR3 protein. The table includes approximately 500,000 distinct CDR3 sequences, approximately 15% detected once. Sequencing was performed on PBMCs from blood, taken 11 to 12 days after vaccination. Source of these receptors: a man aged 45-65 years who received an inactivated influenza vaccine.

The sample holds a few counts of this clonotype. The V gene is TRBV5-5, the J gene TRBJ1-1; D ambiguous. Germline CDR1 and CDR2: SGHKS and YYEKEE (reference sequence). CDR3 length equals 14 residues. Trimming stripped 0 bases from V and 2 bases from J, with 8 bases between. The CDR3 nucleotides are TGTGCCAGCAGCTTGGCTTACGTAAACACTGAAGCTTTCTTT. It encodes CASSLAYVNTEAFF.

The CDR3 loop is CSAKRDPFQETQYF. CDR3 nucleotides: TGCAGTGCTAAGAGGGACCCCTTCCAAGAGACCCAGTACTTC. This chain joins TRBV20-1 and TRBJ2-5; D tentatively reads TRBD1 or TRBD2 (5 bases each). V lost 4 bases and J lost 1, with 13 bases in between. This CDR3 contains 14 residues. Germline lookup yields CDR1 DFQATT and CDR2 SNEGSKA (reference sequence).